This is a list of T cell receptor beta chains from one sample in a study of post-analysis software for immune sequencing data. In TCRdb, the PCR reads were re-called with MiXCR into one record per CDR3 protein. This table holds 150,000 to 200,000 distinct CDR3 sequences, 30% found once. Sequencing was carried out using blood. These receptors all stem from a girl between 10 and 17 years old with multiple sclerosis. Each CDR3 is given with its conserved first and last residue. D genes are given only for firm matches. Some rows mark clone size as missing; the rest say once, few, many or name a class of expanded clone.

TGTGCCAGCAGCCCACAGGGCTATGGCTACACCTTC	CASSPQGYGYTF	.	.	TRBJ1-2	TRBV14
TGTGCCAGCAGCTTAAAAGAATCCTATTCACCCCTCCACTTT	CASSLKESYSPLHF	.	.	TRBJ1-6	TRBV11-2
TGTGCCTGCAGTATACAGGTTTCCTACGAGCAGTACTTC	CACSIQVSYEQYF	.	.	TRBJ2-7	TRBV12-3/TRBV12-4
TGTGCCAGCAGTTTATTAAAGGGAGCAGATACGCAGTATTTT	CASSLLKGADTQYF	.	.	TRBJ2-3	TRBV28
TGTGCCAGCAGCTTAGCGGTTTTCCTAGCTCAGAATGAGCAGTTCTTC	CASSLAVFLAQNEQFF	.	.	TRBJ2-1	TRBV7-2
TGCAGCGTGAGAAAGGACAGGGGCACTGAAGCTTTCTTT	CSVRKDRGTEAFF	TRBD1	few	TRBJ1-1	TRBV29-1
TGCAGTGCTCCCATCCCAGATACGCAGTATTTT	CSAPIPDTQYF	.	.	TRBJ2-3	TRBV20-1
TGCGCCAGCAGCCAAGCCTCCCAGGGGATAGGGGGCTACACCTTC	CASSQASQGIGGYTF	.	many	TRBJ1-2	TRBV4-1
TGTGCCACCAGTGTGACCCTGGGGAGTGGGAACACTGAAGCTTTCTTT	CATSVTLGSGNTEAFF	.	few	TRBJ1-1	TRBV24-1
TGTGCTAGTGCCGAGGGACAGGGACCCCAAGAGACCCAGTACTTC	CASAEGQGPQETQYF	TRBD1	few	TRBJ2-5	TRBV12-5
TGCGCCAGCAGCAAGGCCTACGAGCAGTACTTC	CASSKAYEQYF	.	many	TRBJ2-7	TRBV10-2
TGTGCCATCAGTGATCCCCGGACGAACACTGAAGCTTTCTTT	CAISDPRTNTEAFF	.	.	TRBJ1-1	TRBV10-3
TGTGCCAGCACGTCCTACTACGAGCAGTACTTC	CASTSYYEQYF	.	.	TRBJ2-7	TRBV28
TGCAGCGTTGAAGATGGAACGGGAGGAGGGTACGAGCAGTACTTC	CSVEDGTGGGYEQYF	TRBD2	many	TRBJ2-7	TRBV29-1
TGTGCCAGCAGCACCCAAGCCGGCGCGGTCACAGATACGCAGTATTTT	CASSTQAGAVTDTQYF	.	.	TRBJ2-3	TRBV7-2
TGCAGCGTTGGGGACAGGGGACAGCCCCAGCATTTT	CSVGDRGQPQHF	TRBD1	many	TRBJ1-5	TRBV29-1
TGTGCCATCAGGCCAGGGAACACCGGGGAGCTGTTTTTT	CAIRPGNTGELFF	.	few	TRBJ2-2	TRBV10-3
TGTGCCAGCAGGGGGCACAGAAATGAAAAACTGTTTTTT	CASRGHRNEKLFF	.	.	TRBJ1-4	TRBV28
TGCAGCGTTGGTCAGAAGGGCACCGGAATTTACGAGCAGTACTTC	CSVGQKGTGIYEQYF	.	many	TRBJ2-7	TRBV29-1